Each of the 6 T cell receptor beta chains below was sequenced from the same sample in a study of blood T cell repertoires in COVID-19. Produced via immunoSEQ multiplex PCR; TCRdb's table is partial and in-frame only. The table lists some 300,000 clones, around 89% of them singletons. Material: PBMCs or T cells enriched from blood (not recorded which). The receptors here all came from a woman in her sixties or seventies in a cohort exposed to, infected with or recovered from COVID-19 (not recorded which).

The CDR3 is CASSLMGTGGSYEQYF. The CDR3 DNA sequence: TGTGCCAGCAGTTTAATGGGGACAGGGGGTTCCTACGAGCAGTACTTC. The gene calls are TRBV27 and TRBJ2-7; the match to TRBD1 covers 11 bases. The CDR3 is 16 residues long. Trimming took 2 bases from V and 1 from J; bases not matched to a gene: 4. The germline gives CDR1 MNHEY, CDR2 SMNVEV (reference sequence).

This chain uses TRBV12-5 with TRBJ1-5, with unresolved D. This CDR3 region has 13 residues. V was cut by 1 base and J by 4 bases, with 5 bases left in between. CDR1 and CDR2 (germline): LGHNT, FRNRAP. CDR3 sequence: CASGLDSNQPQHF. In DNA, the CDR3 is TGTGCTAGTGGTTTGGATTCTAATCAGCCCCAGCATTTT.

This sequence joins TRBV15 and TRBJ2-7, with a possible D match to TRBD1 (5 bases). Trimming stripped 0 bases from V and 2 bases from J, with 8 bases between. This CDR3 spans 14 amino acids. Germline CDR1 LNHNV, CDR2 YYDKDF (reference sequence). Here the CDR3 reads CATSRDTGPYEQYF. CDR3 nucleotides: TGTGCCACCAGCAGAGATACAGGCCCCTACGAGCAGTACTTC.

This chain connects TRBV9 to TRBJ1-1, with 8 bases fitting TRBD1. The germline CDR1 and CDR2 sequences are SGDLS and YYNGEE. V shed 3 bases and J 4 bases; nucleotides not matched to a gene: 5. CDR3 size: 14 residues. CDR3 DNA: TGTGCCAGCAGCGAGACAGGGGCCTCCACTGAAGCTTTCTTT. As protein: CASSETGASTEAFF. The full variable domain, its missing parts supplied by reference TRBV9 and TRBJ1-1, is DSGVTQTPKHLITATGQRVTLRCSPRSGDLSVYWYQQSLDQGLQFLIQYYNGEERAKGNILERFSAQQFPDLHSELNLSSLELGDSALYFCASSETGASTEAFFGQGTRLTVV.

This sequence joins TRBV4-3 and TRBJ2-7; TRBD1 aligns across 12 bases. Germline V lookup: CDR1 LGHNA, CDR2 YSLEER. This CDR3 has 20 residues. The J segment lost 2 bases and the V segment lost 0 bases, leaving 14 bases of the junction unmatched. CDR3 coding DNA: TGCGCCAGCAGCCAAGAATATCCGGGACAGGGGGCATTGGCGGCCTACGAGCAGTACTTC. The encoded protein is CASSQEYPGQGALAAYEQYF.

The chain employs TRBV30 and TRBJ2-7; 8 bases are a match to TRBD2. V gave up 1 base and J gave up 1 base; unmatched junction bases: 6. CDR1 is GTSNPN and CDR2 is SVGIG in the germline V gene (reference sequence). The CDR3 consists of 15 residues. The CDR3 spells CAWSGIAGRSYEQYF. CDR3 coding DNA: TGTGCCTGGAGTGGGATAGCGGGAAGATCCTACGAGCAGTACTTC.